The T cell receptor (beta chain) described here comes from a study of cytomegalovirus exposure and HLA in healthy donors (dated by TCRdb to 2016 to 2017). Study-level background: An earlier analysis of approximately 640 of the donors reported approximately 290 Gb of sequence data and some 120 million unique TCR beta sequences from about 180 million T cells. An early release covering more than 500 HLA-typed donors comprised 300 to 350 gigabases of sequencing data and 85 million to 100 million unique TCR sequences. Among the 398 genotyped donors, approximately 77% belonged to the genetic ancestry cluster associated with self-reported Caucasian donors. The study was designed to test whether signatures of past pathogen exposure could be identified by cataloging public T cell receptors. The T cell repertoires of several hundred subjects were profiled by immunosequencing and related to cytomegalovirus serostatus. Besides the first cohort of 666 subjects, a separate validation cohort made up of 120 different subjects was used. To predict cytomegalovirus infection status, the study combined high-throughput TCR immunosequencing, statistical association of individual TCRs with disease status, and machine learning. To study patterns of TCR occurrence, a later analysis re-analyzed previously published TCR beta repertoires from around 660 donors and added high-resolution HLA genotyping. Rather than using new phenotypic data, the later analysis identified candidate immune exposures from TCR beta sequences and from how often those sequences occurred across donors. An earlier analysis of around 540 of the donors applied high-throughput TCR beta sequencing to assess whether each TCR beta V gene segment acted as functional or pseudogenic. Donor age, sex, ethnicity and CMV serostatus were collected together with the repertoire data. Genome-wide SNP genotypes for about 65% of the 666 donors were used in a later genetic analysis, which treated that subset as a discovery cohort. All discovery cohort repertoires had been generated on a single sequencing platform. HLA typing included class I and class II loci at four-digit resolution. Typing coverage differed by locus: A, B, C, DRB1 and DQB1 were typed in roughly 620-630 donors, DQA1 in about 500, DPA1 in some 610, and DPB1 in around 490. A handful of DR-DQ haplotypes were handled as single units for association and clustering because linkage in the cohort was strong. Among around 400 genotyped donors of the cohort, an average of around 220,000 unique TCR beta nucleotide sequences was sequenced per donor, of which approximately 18% were non-productive.

Library prep was done by the immunoSEQ multiplex PCR assay. A mixture of 60 forward primers for TCR Vbeta segments and 13 reverse primers for TCR Jbeta segments was used in the multiplex PCR. Amplification of the CDR3 region of rearranged TCR beta genes was performed with a multiplex PCR assay on genomic DNA. The Illumina HiSeq System was used to sequence the amplified TCR beta libraries as 87-base-pair reads. In the source study's methods: A later analysis tallied roughly 80 million unique TCR beta chains across the approximately 670 repertoires, and 10 million to 11 million of those chains were shared by two or more donors. A nearest-neighbor algorithm error-corrected the raw reads and collapsed the reads into unique sequences, merging closely related sequences to remove PCR and sequencing errors. To assign V, D and J gene segments, CDR3 sequences were aligned to IMGT reference sequences. Each retained sequence needed at least a six-nucleotide match to both a V gene segment and a J gene segment. Rearrangements were classified as productive when the CDR3 lacked stop codons and remained in frame with V and J, and all other rearrangements were classified as non-productive. Following IMGT convention, CDR3 was defined as the stretch from the second conserved V-encoded cysteine up to the conserved J-encoded phenylalanine. The earlier analysis of 550 to 650 of the donors excluded any sequence lacking an unambiguous match to a single V gene segment. In an earlier analysis of approximately 590 of the donors, V segments were called functional above 56.7% productive rearrangements and were called segregating when the between-donor standard deviation exceeded 5%. A statistical classification framework was built for diagnosing cytomegalovirus status from the catalog of TCR beta chain sequences. In a later analysis, V and J genes were assigned by comparing TCR nucleotide sequences against IMGT/GENE-DB human TR gene sequences. A later analysis assigned CDR3 sequences and most-parsimonious VDJ recombination scenarios with the TCRdist pipeline. In a later analysis, every TCR beta chain was defined by the combination of its CDR3 amino acid sequence and its V-gene family, and reads without a unique V-gene family were dropped. In a later analysis, 500 to 700 highly shared, low-generation-probability nucleotide sequences were removed to address suspected cross-contamination and a sequencing artifact. For each public chain, a later analysis derived a clonal expansion index from normalized ranks of inferred template counts within each repertoire. In a later analysis, generation probabilities were computed using a VDJ recombination model fitted to out-of-frame rearrangements, and the results were checked against IGoR. In a later analysis, TCR-TCR, TCR-HLA and TCR-CMV co-occurrence was scored with hypergeometric tests, and a repertoire-size bias correction was applied to TCR pairs. In a later analysis, false discovery rates were estimated by permuting HLA or CMV assignments 20 times. In a later analysis, co-occurring TCRs were grouped using DBSCAN, with TCRdist sequence similarity added in when clustering inside HLA-allele-positive subsets. Repertoires with fewer than 30,000 or more than 120,000 public chains were left out of co-occurrence clustering, as were roughly five repertoires with anomalous nucleotide sharing. In TCRdb, the immuneACCESS table is reduced to in-frame sequences with V and J assigned. These tables do not hold every clone; where another copy was compared, an unresolved V gene accounts for under half, and the others remain unexplained. V and J calls and clone size follow that table, whereas D and trimming were derived from the DNA. The sample table lists some 90,000 clones, around 79% of them with a count of one. In total, the top ten clones hold about 6.1% of the sample.

Points the paper makes about the study in general: In a later analysis, several top co-occurrence clusters were reported to appear linked to parvovirus B19, influenza, CMV and Epstein-Barr virus. An earlier analysis of 587 of the donors showed that most TCR beta V segments appeared in productive rearrangements either about 87% or about 30% of the time, which broadly matched IMGT annotations. In this cohort, only TCR beta chains were sequenced, and detectable features were limited by the absence of alpha or paired-chain data. Approximately 18 rarely observed V segments, including chromosome 9 orphons, were excluded from the earlier analysis of just under 600 of the donors because counts were too low. Specific HLA alleles were associated with about 17,000 TCR beta sequences at a false discovery rate of 0.05 in a later analysis. The authors suggested that the approach could potentially be extended to other disease states and immunological phenotypes. A few of the identified cytomegalovirus-associated TCR beta chains were confirmed in vitro to be specific for cytomegalovirus antigens. In a later analysis, the rate of TCR association differed among HLA loci, with DRB1 alleles having the most associated TCRs and HLA-C alleles having the fewest. The study gave a list of 150 to 200 TCR beta chains associated with cytomegalovirus. A cluster of highly shared sequence variants was judged likely to be a technical artifact of the sequencing pipeline. Because HLA typing was missing for some donors at each locus, association tests included only the typed subset. In a later analysis, HLA-associated TCR beta chains were found to be more clonally expanded and to have lower generation probabilities than equally common non-associated chains. Across donors, most TCR sequences were observed very rarely, whereas some public TCRs were present in many individuals. A later genetic analysis associated a missense DCLRE1C variant with V-gene and J-gene trimming of TCR beta chains, and an independent cohort replicated the association. Compared with the 666-donor mean, donors in an Asian-associated ancestry cluster had fewer N-insertions in productive TCRs, according to a later genetic analysis. Cytomegalovirus status was reported to be diagnosed by the classifier with high specificity and sensitivity in both the original and validation cohorts. Correlated functional status among segregating V segments might reflect linkage disequilibrium, but an unknown experimental factor could not be ruled out. Most CMV-associated TCR beta chains appeared to be HLA-restricted in a later analysis, and the HLA associations seemed to be driven largely by CMV exposure. When HLA alleles, especially DR and DQ, strongly co-occurred, TCR associations were difficult to assign to individual alleles. A further reported finding was that TCR beta sequences accurately predicted the HLA-A and HLA-B alleles for most subjects in the first cohort. Roughly uniform sequencing depth across donors was assumed in presence/absence analyses, although this assumption may not hold. The only immune exposure information available for the cohort was CMV serostatus.

This clone has just a few counts. The specificity of this receptor is unknown. The junction does not match germline at one end; this may be a read error. The cohort comprised hundreds of healthy bone marrow donors. At the time of sampling, all cohort members were nominally healthy, though unrecorded immune exposures were likely present. The donor was CMV seronegative and belonged to the group of 350 to 400 seronegative cohort members. Every donor gave a peripheral blood sample, and the peripheral blood mononuclear cells from that sample were used for TCR beta sequencing. The Qiagen DNeasy Blood Extraction Kit was used to extract genomic DNA from the blood cell samples. The receptor comes from a female donor in good health and CMV-seronegative. The sample comprised PBMCs.

The CDR3 reads CASSSGTSGHTGELFF. At the DNA level, the sequence is TGTGCTAGCAGCTCAGGGACTAGCGGACACACCGGGGAGCTGTTTTTT. Here the chain combines TRBV7-7 and TRBJ2-2, with 11 bases matching TRBD2. Inclusive of the bounding cysteine and phenylalanine, the CDR3 is 16 residues long. The CDR3 DNA has 48 bases and is translated from base 1. The germline V gene (reference sequence) provides CDR1 SSHAT and CDR2 FNYEAQ.